This TCR beta chain was retrieved from a study of blood T cells in healthy people across ages. In this sample, this clonotype turned up a few times. A second PCR of 7 to 11 cycles used a sample-barcoded 5' primer and a J-beta primer mix. TCRdb independently ran MiXCR on the 5' RACE reads; one entry per CDR3 protein. Here the sample spans 1.8 million or so distinct CDR3 sequences, more than 35% being singletons. The CDR3 length is 13 residues. Trimming cost V 9 bases and J 6 bases, with 18 bases left between them. Germline lookup yields CDR1 MNHEY and CDR2 SVGEGT. The V call is TRBV6-2 or TRBV6-3, the J call TRBJ2-7; D uncertain. The source of this sequence is a human donor in good health. Material: blood. The CDR3 spells CASSNVRVSEQYF. CDR3 sequence (DNA): TGTGCCAGTAGCAACGTAAGGGTAAGCGAGCAGTACTTC.